This paragraph reports one T cell receptor beta chain. Its cognate antigen is unknown. This record belongs to a study of shared clonotypes between healthy human individuals. General study results and limits: The authors expected sequencing depth to affect clonotype sharing among donors. Compared with clonotypes that all four donors shared, non-shared clonotypes had lower generation probabilities. In a few donors, about 5% of naive CD4 clonotypes appeared in common.

Naive CD8 cells lacked CD45RO, underwent positive selection for CCR7 and left out terminally differentiated effector memory CD45RA+ cells. Libraries were prepared by immunoSEQ multiplex PCR; TCRdb keeps only in-frame clonotypes and omits some of them. Here the sample spans hundreds of thousands of clones, roughly 95% being singletons. The V segment lost 3 bases and the J segment 4 bases; nucleotides outside the gene matches: 4. Germline CDR1 is LNHDA and CDR2 is SQIVND (reference sequence). This CDR3 spans 15 amino acids. The chain combines TRBV19 with TRBJ2-5, with 11 bases aligning to TRBD1. The TCR was taken from a young woman in good health. Sample: naive CD8+ T cells sorted from blood. The CDR3 protein is CASSIGTGGRETQYF. The CDR3 nucleotides are TGTGCCAGTAGTATCGGGACAGGGGGAAGAGAGACCCAGTACTTC.